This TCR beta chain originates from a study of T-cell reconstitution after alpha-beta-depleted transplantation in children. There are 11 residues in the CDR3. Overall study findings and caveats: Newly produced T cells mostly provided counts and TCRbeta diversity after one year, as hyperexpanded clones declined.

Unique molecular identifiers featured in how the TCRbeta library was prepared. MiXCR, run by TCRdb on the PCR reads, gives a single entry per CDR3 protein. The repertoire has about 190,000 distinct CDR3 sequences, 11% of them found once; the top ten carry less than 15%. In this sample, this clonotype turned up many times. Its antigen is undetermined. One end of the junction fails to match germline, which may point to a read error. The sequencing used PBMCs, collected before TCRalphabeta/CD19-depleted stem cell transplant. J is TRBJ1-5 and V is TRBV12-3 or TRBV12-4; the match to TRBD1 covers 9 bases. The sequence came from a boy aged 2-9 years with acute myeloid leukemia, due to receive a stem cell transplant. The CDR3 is CASSPGQGRVF. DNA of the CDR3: TGTGCCAGCAGCCCTGGACAGGGGAGAGTTTTT.